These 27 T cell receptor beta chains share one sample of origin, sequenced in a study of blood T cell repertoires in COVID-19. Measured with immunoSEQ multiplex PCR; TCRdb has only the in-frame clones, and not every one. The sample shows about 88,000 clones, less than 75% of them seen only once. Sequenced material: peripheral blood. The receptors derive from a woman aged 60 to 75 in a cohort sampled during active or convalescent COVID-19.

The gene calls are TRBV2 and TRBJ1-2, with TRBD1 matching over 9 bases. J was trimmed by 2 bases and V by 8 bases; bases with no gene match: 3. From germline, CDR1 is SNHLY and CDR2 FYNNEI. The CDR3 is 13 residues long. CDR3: CASSGTGNYGYTF. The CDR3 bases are TGTGCCAGCTCCGGGACAGGGAACTATGGCTACACCTTC.

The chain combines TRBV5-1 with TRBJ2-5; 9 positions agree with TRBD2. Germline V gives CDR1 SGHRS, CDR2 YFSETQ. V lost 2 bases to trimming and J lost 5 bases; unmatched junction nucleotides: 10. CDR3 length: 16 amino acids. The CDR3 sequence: CASSFPGGGAGETQYF. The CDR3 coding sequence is TGCGCCAGCAGCTTTCCCGGCGGGGGGGCCGGGGAGACCCAGTACTTC. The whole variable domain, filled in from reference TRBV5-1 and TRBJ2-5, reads KAGVTQTPRYLIKTRGQQVTLSCSPISGHRSVSWYQQTPGQGLQFLFEYFSETQRNKGNFPGRFSGRQFSNSRSEMNVSTLELGDSALYLCASSFPGGGAGETQYFGPGTRLLVL.

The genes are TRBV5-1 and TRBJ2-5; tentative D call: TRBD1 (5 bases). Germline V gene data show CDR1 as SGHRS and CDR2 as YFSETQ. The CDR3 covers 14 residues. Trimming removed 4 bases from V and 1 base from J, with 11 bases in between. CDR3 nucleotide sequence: TGCGCCAGCAGCCTCCAGGGTAGCCAAGAGACCCAGTACTTC. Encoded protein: CASSLQGSQETQYF.

Here the CDR3 reads CASSMVQKRTDTQYF. The DNA of the CDR3 is TGCGCCAGCAGCATGGTCCAGAAAAGAACAGATACGCAGTATTTT. The genes are TRBV5-1 and TRBJ2-3; D is undetermined. The germline V gene encodes CDR1 SGHRS and CDR2 YFSETQ. The germline V and J ends were trimmed by 4 bases and 3 bases, with 15 bases remaining between them. CDR3 length: 15 amino acids.

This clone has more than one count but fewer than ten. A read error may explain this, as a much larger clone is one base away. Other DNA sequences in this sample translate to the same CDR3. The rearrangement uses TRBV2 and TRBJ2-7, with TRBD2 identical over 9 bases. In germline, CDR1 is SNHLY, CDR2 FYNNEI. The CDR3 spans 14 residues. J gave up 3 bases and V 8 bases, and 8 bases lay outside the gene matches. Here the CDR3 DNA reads TGTGCCAGCCGTGCGGGGGGGGGCGGCTACGAGCAGTACTTC. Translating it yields CASRAGGGGYEQYF.

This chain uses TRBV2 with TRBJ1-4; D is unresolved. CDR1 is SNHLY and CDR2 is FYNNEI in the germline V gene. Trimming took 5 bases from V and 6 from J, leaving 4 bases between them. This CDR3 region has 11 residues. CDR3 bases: TGTGCCAGCAGTTTATATGAAAAACTGTTTTTT. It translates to CASSLYEKLFF.

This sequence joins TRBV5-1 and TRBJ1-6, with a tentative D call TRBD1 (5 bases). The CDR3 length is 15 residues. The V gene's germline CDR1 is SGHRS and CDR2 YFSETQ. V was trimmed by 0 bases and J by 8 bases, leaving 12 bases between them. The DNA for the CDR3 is TGCGCCAGCAGCTTGGACCAGGGAGGGCATTCACCCCTCCACTTT. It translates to CASSLDQGGHSPLHF.

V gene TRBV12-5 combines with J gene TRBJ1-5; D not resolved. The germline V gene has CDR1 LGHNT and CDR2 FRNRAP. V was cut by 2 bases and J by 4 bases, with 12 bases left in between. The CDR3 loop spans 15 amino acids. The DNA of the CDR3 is TGTGCTAGTGGTTTGAGTTACGGAGGGAATCAGCCCCAGCATTTT. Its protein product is CASGLSYGGNQPQHF.

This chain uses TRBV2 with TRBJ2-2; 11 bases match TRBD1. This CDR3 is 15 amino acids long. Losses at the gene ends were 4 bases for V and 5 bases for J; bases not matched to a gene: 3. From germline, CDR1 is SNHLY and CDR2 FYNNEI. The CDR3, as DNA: TGTGCCAGCAGTGGGACAGGGGGCAGGACCGGGGAGCTGTTTTTT. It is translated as CASSGTGGRTGELFF.

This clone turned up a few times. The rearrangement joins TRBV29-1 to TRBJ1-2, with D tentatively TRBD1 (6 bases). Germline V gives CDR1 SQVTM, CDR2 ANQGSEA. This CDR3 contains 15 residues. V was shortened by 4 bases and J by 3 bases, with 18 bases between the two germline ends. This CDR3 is CSVGGRTGRDYGYTF. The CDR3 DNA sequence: TGCAGCGTTGGTGGCCGAACAGGGAGGGACTATGGCTACACCTTC.

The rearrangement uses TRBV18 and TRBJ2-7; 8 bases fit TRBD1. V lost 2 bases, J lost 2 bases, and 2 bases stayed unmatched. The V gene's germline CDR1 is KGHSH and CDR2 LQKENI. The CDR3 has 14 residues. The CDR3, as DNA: TGTGCCAGCTCACCAGACAGGGGCCCCTACGAGCAGTACTTC. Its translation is CASSPDRGPYEQYF.

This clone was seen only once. For the CDR3, the DNA is TGTGCCAGCAGCCCGGGACAGGGGTACACTGAAGCTTTCTTT. This translates into CASSPGQGYTEAFF. This chain uses TRBV7-9 with TRBJ1-1; TRBD1 matches 10 bases. Germline CDR1 SEHNR, CDR2 FQNEAQ (reference sequence). The CDR3 sequence is 14 residues long. After removal of 5 bases from V and 3 bases from J, the junction contained 3 bases not matched to a gene. The variable domain in full, with the rest retrieved from reference TRBV7-9 and TRBJ1-1, is DTGVSQNPRHKITKRGQNVTFRCDPISEHNRLYWYRQTLGQGPEFLTYFQNEAQLEKSRLLSDRFSAERPKGSFSTLEIQRTEQGDSAMYLCASSPGQGYTEAFFGQGTRLTVV.

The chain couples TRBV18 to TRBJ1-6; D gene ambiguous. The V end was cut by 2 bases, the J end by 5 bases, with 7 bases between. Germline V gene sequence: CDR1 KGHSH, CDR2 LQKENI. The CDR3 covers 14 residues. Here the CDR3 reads CASSPVANNSPLHF. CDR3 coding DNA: TGTGCCAGCTCACCAGTAGCGAATAATTCACCCCTCCACTTT.

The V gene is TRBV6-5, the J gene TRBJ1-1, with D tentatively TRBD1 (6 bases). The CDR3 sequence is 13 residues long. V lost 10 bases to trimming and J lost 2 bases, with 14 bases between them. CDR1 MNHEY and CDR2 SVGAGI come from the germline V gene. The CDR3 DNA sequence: TGTGCCACTTCCAGGGGACTAAACACTGAAGCTTTCTTT. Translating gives CATSRGLNTEAFF.

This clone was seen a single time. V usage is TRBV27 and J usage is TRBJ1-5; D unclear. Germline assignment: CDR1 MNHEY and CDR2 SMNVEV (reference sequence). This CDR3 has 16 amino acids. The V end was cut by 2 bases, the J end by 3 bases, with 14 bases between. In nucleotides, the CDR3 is TGTGCCAGCAGTTTAATGGCTGAGGGCGCCAATCAGCCCCAGCATTTT. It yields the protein CASSLMAEGANQPQHF.

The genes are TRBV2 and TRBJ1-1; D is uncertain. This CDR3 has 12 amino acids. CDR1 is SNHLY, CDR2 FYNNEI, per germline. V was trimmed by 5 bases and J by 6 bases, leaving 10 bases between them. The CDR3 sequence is CASSLVESEAFF. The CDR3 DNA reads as TGTGCCAGCAGTTTAGTTGAATCTGAAGCTTTCTTT.

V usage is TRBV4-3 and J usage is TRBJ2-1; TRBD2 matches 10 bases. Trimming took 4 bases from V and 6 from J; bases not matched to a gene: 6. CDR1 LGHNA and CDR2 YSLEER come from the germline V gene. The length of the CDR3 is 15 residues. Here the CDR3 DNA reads TGCGCCAGCAGCCGAACTAGCGGGGCCGCCAATGAGCAGTTCTTC. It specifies CASSRTSGAANEQFF.

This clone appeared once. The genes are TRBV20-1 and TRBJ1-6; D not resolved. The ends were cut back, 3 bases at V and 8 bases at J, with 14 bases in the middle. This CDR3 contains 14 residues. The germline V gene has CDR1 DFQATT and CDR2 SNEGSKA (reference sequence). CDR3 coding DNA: TGCAGTGCTAGTGGCTCGAGCATTGATTCACCCCTCCACTTT. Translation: CSASGSSIDSPLHF.

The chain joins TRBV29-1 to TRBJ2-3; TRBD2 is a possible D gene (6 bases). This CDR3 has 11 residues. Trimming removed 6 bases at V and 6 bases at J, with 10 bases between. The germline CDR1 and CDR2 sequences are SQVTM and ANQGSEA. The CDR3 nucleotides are TGCAGCGTCGGGAGCATGGATACGCAGTATTTT. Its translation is CSVGSMDTQYF.

The DNA for the CDR3 is TGTGCCAGCAGCTTAGCCGGTGTCAGGGAGCAGTACTTC. This translates into CASSLAGVREQYF. V usage is TRBV7-6 and J usage is TRBJ2-7; D ambiguous. The CDR3 spans 13 residues. The V gene lost 0 bases and the J gene lost 7 bases, with 10 bases spanning the gap. CDR1 is SGHVS and CDR2 is FNYEAQ in the germline V gene. The variable domain in full, with the rest retrieved from reference TRBV7-6 and TRBJ2-7, is GAGVSQSPRYKVTKRGQDVALRCDPISGHVSLYWYRQALGQGPEFLTYFNYEAQQDKSGLPNDRFSAERPEGSISTLTIQRTEQRDSAMYRCASSLAGVREQYFGPGTRLTVT.

As DNA, the CDR3 is TGTGCCAGCAGCCGGACAGGGGGCGGTGAAGCTTTCTTT. It specifies CASSRTGGGEAFF. V is TRBV7-2 and J is TRBJ1-1, with TRBD1 matching 11 bases. CDR1 and CDR2 (germline): SGHTA, FQGNSA. Trimming cost V 5 bases and J 7 bases; bases outside gene matches: 3. The CDR3 totals 13 residues.

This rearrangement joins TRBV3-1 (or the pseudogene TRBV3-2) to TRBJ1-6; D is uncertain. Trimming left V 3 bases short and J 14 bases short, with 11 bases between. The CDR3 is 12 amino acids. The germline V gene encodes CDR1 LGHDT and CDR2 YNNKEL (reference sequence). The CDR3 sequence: CASSHEARALHF. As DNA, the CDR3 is TGTGCCAGCAGCCATGAAGCGAGGGCCCTCCACTTT.

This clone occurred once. The CDR3 region has the DNA TGTGCCAGCAGCCCCCGAGGGAGCCCGAGGGGCTACACCTTC. Translation gives CASSPRGSPRGYTF. V and J are TRBV7-2 and TRBJ1-2; D is ambiguous. The CDR3 has 14 residues. Germline V gene sequence: CDR1 SGHTA, CDR2 FQGNSA. V was cut by 5 bases and J by 8 bases, with 18 bases left in between.

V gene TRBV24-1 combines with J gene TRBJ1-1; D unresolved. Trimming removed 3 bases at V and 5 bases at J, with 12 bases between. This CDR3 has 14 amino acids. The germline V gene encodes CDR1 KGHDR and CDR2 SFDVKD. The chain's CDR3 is CATSDRQEATEAFF. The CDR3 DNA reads TGTGCCACCAGTGATCGGCAGGAAGCTACTGAAGCTTTCTTT.

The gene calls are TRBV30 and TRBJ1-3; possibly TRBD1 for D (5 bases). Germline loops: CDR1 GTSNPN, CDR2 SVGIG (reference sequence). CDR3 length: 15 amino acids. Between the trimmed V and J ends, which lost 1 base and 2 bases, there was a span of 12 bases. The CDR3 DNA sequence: TGTGCCTGGAGTGGCTGGGGCTTGGCTGGAAACACCATATATTTT. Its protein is CAWSGWGLAGNTIYF.

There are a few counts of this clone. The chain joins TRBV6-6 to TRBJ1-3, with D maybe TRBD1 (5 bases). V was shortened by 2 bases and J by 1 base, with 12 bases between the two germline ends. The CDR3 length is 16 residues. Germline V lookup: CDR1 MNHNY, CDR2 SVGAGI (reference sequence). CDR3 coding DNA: TGTGCCAGCAGTTACGGGGGGGGTAGGTCTGGAAACACCATATATTTT. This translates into CASSYGGGRSGNTIYF.

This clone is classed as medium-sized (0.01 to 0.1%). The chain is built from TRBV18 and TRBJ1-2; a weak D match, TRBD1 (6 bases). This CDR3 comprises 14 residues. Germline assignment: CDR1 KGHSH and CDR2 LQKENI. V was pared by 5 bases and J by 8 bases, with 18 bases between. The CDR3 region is CASSATGYYGGYTF. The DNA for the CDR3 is TGTGCCAGCTCAGCGACAGGCTACTATGGGGGCTACACCTTC.